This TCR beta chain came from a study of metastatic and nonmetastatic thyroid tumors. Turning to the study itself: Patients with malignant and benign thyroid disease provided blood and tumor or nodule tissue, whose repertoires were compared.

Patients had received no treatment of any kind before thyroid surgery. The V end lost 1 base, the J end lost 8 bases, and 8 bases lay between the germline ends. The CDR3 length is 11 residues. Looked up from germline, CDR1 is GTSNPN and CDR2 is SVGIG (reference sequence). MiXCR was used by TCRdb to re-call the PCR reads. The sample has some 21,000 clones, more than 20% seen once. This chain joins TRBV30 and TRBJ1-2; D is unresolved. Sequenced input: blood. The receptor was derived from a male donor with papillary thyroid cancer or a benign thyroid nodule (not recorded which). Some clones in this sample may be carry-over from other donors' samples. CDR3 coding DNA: TGTGCCTGGAGTGCCGGGCTCGGCTACACCTTC. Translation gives CAWSAGLGYTF.